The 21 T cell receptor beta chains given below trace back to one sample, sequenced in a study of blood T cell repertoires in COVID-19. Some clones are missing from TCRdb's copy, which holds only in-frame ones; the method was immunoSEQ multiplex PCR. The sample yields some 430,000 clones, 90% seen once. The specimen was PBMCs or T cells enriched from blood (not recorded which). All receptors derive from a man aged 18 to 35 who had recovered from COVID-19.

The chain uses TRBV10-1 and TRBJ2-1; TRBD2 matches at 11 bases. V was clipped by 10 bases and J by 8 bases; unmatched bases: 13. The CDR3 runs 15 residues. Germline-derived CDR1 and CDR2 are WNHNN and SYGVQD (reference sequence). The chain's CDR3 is CANSGLAGGVDEQFF. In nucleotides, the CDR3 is TGCGCCAACTCCGGTCTAGCGGGGGGAGTGGATGAGCAGTTCTTC.

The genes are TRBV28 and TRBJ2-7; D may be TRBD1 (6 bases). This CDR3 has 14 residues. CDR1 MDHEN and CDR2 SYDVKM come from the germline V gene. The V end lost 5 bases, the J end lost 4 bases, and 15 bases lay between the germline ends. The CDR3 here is CASSPSTGRYEQYF. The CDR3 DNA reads TGTGCCAGCAGTCCCTCGACAGGACGTTACGAGCAGTACTTC.

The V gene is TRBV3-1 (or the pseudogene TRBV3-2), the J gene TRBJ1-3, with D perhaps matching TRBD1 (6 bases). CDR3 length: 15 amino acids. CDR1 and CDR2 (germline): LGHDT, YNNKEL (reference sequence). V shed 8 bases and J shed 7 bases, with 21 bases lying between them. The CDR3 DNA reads TGTGCCAGCGGACAACCGGGACAACTAGGGAACACCATATATTTT. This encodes CASGQPGQLGNTIYF.

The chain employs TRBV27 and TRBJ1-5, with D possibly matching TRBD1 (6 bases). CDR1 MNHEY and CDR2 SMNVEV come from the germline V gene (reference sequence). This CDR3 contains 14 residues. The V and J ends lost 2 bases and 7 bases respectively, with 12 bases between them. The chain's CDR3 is CASSLRTGTQPQHF. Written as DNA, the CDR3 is TGTGCCAGCAGTTTAAGAACAGGGACCCAGCCCCAGCATTTT.

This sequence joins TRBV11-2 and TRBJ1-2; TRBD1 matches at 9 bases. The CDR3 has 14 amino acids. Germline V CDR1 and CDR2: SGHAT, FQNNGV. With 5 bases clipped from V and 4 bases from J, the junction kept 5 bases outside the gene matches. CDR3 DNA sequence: TGTGCCAGCAGCCTACAGGGGGCCGTCTATGGCTACACCTTC. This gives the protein CASSLQGAVYGYTF.

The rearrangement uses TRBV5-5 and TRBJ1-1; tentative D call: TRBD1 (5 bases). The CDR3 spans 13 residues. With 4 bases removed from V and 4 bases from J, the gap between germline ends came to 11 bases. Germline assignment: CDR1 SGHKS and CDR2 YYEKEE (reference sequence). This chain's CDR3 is CASSPGGGTEAFF. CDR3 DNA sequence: TGTGCCAGCAGCCCGGGCGGGGGCACTGAAGCTTTCTTT.

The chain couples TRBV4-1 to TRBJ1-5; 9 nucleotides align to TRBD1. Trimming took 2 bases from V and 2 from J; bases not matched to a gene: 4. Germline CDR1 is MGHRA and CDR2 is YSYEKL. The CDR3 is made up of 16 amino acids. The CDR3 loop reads CASSQPGQGRNQPQHF. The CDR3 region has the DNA TGCGCCAGCAGCCAACCGGGACAGGGCCGCAATCAGCCCCAGCATTTT.

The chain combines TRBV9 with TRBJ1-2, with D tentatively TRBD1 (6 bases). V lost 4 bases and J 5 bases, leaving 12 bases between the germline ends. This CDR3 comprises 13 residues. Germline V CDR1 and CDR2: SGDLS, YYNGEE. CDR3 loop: CASSQNTGYGYTF. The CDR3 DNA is TGTGCCAGCAGCCAAAACACAGGGTATGGCTACACCTTC.

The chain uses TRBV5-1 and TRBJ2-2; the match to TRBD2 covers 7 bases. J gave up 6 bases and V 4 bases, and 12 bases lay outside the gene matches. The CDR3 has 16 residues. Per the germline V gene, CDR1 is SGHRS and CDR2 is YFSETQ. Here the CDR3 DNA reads TGCGCCAGCAGCAGAACCGGACTAGAGGCCCCCGGGGAGCTGTTTTTT. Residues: CASSRTGLEAPGELFF.

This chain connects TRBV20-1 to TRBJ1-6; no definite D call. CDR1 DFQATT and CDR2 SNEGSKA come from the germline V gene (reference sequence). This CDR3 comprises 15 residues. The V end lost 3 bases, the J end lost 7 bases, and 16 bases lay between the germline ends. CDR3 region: CSASSDRGENSPLHF. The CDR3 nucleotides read TGCAGTGCTAGTTCGGACCGGGGTGAGAATTCACCCCTCCACTTT.

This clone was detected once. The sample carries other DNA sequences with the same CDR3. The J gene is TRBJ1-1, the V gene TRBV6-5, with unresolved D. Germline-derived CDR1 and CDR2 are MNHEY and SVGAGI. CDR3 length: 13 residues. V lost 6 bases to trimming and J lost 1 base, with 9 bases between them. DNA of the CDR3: TGTGCCAGCAGCCGGCGGGAGAACACTGAAGCTTTCTTT. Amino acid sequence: CASSRRENTEAFF.

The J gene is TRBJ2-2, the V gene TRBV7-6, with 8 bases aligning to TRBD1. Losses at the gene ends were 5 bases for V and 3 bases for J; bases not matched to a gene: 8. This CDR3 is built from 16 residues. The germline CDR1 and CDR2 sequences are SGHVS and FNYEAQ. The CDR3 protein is CASSPAGQGYTGELFF. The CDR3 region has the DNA TGTGCCAGCAGCCCAGCAGGACAGGGATACACCGGGGAGCTGTTTTTT.

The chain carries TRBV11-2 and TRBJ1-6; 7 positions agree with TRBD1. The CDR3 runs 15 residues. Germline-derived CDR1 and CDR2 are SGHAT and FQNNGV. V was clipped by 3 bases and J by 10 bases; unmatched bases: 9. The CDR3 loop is CASSLVRGRGSPLHF. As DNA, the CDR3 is TGTGCCAGCAGCTTGGTGAGGGGGCGCGGGTCACCCCTCCACTTT.

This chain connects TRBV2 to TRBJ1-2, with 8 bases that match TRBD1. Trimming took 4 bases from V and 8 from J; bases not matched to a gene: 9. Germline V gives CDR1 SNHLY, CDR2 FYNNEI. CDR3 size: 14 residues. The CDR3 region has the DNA TGTGCCAGCAGTGCGGACAGGGACGTTGGGGGCTACACCTTC. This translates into CASSADRDVGGYTF.

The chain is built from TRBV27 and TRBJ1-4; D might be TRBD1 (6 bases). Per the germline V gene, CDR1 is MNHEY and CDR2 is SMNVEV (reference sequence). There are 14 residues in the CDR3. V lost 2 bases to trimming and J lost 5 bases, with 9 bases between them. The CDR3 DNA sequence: TGTGCCAGCAGTTTAAGCGGACAGAATGAAAAACTGTTTTTT. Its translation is CASSLSGQNEKLFF. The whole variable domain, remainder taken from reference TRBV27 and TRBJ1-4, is EAQVTQNPRYLITVTGKKLTVTCSQNMNHEYMSWYRQDPGLGLRQIYYSMNVEVTDKGDVPEGYKVSRKEKRNFPLILESPSPNQTSLYFCASSLSGQNEKLFFGSGTQLSVL.

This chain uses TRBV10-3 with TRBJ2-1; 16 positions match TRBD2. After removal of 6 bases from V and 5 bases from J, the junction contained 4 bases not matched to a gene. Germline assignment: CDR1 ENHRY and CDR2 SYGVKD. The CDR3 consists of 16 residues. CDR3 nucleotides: TGTGCCATCAGGGGGACTAGCGGGAGGGGACACAATGAGCAGTTCTTC. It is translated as CAIRGTSGRGHNEQFF.

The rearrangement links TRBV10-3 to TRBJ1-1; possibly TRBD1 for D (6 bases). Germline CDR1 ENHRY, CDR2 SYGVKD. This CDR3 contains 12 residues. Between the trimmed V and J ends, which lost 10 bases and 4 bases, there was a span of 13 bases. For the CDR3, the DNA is TGTGCCACCTCGGCACAGGGCACTGAAGCTTTCTTT. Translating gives CATSAQGTEAFF.

CDR3 DNA sequence: TGTGCCAGTAGCAAGCGGGACTTCACAGATACGCAGTATTTT. Translation gives CASSKRDFTDTQYF. The V and J genes are TRBV19 and TRBJ2-3; 7 bases fit TRBD2. The J segment lost 2 bases and the V segment lost 6 bases, leaving 5 bases of the junction unmatched. The CDR3 has 14 amino acids. CDR1 is LNHDA and CDR2 is SQIVND in the germline V gene (reference sequence).

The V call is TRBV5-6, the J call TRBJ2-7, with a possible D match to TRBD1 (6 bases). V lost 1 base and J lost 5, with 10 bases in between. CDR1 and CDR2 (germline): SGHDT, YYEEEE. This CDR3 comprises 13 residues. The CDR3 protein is CASSLQGKDEQYF. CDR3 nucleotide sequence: TGTGCCAGCAGCTTGCAGGGGAAAGACGAGCAGTACTTC.

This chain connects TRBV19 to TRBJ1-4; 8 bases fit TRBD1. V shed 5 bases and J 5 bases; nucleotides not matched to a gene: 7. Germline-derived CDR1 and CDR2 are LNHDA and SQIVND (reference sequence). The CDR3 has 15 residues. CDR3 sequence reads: CASSLRTGLNEKLFF. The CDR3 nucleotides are TGTGCCAGTAGTTTAAGGACAGGGCTAAATGAAAAACTGTTTTTT.

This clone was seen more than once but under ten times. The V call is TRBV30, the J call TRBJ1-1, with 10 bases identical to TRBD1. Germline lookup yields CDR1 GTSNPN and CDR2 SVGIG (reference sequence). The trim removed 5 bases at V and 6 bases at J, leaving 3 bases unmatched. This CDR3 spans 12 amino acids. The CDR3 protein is CAWSGTGAEAFF. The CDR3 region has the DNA TGTGCCTGGTCCGGGACAGGGGCTGAAGCTTTCTTT.